These 18 T cell receptor beta chains originate from one sample sequenced in a study of blood T cell repertoires in COVID-19. Clones were sequenced by immunoSEQ multiplex PCR, and TCRdb holds only the in-frame ones, with some missing. Among roughly 200,000 clones listed, less than 90% were seen once. The source material was PBMCs or T cells enriched from blood (not recorded which). Receptors originate from a woman between 25 and 40 years old who had been exposed to COVID-19.

The chain couples TRBV2 to TRBJ2-7; a weak D match, TRBD1 (6 bases). Germline values: CDR1 SNHLY, CDR2 FYNNEI. The CDR3 covers 14 residues. V gave up 10 bases and J gave up 1 base, with 17 bases separating them. The chain's CDR3 is CATRRTELSYEQYF. DNA for the CDR3: TGTGCCACCAGGAGGACAGAACTTTCCTACGAGCAGTACTTC.

This chain connects TRBV7-8 to TRBJ2-1; D remains ambiguous. The germline V gene has CDR1 SGHVS and CDR2 FQNEAQ. The CDR3 has 13 amino acids. Trimming left V 3 bases short and J 2 bases short, with 5 bases between. In DNA, the CDR3 is TGTGCCAGCAGCTTGGCAACCTACAATGAGCAGTTCTTC. Protein sequence: CASSLATYNEQFF.

The table lists this clone with a count of one. The rearrangement joins TRBV19 to TRBJ1-3; 8 nucleotides agree with TRBD1. V gave up 5 bases and J gave up 4 bases; unmatched junction bases: 4. Germline V lookup: CDR1 LNHDA, CDR2 SQIVND (reference sequence). This CDR3 has 14 amino acids. The CDR3 loop is CASSRDRTGNTIYF. The CDR3 region has the DNA TGTGCCAGTAGTCGGGACAGGACCGGAAACACCATATATTTT. The full variable domain, its missing parts supplied by reference TRBV19 and TRBJ1-3, is DGGITQSPKYLFRKEGQNVTLSCEQNLNHDAMYWYRQDPGQGLRLIYYSQIVNDFQKGDIAEGYSVSREKKESFPLTVTSAQKNPTAFYLCASSRDRTGNTIYFGEGSWLTVV.

The chain has TRBV2 and TRBJ2-7; TRBD2 agrees at 16 bases. Germline-derived CDR1 and CDR2 are SNHLY and FYNNEI. This CDR3 is built from 15 residues. Trimming cost V 6 bases and J 4 bases; bases outside gene matches: 3. The CDR3 is CASRQGLAGGYEQYF. CDR3 nucleotide sequence: TGTGCCAGCAGACAGGGACTAGCGGGGGGGTACGAGCAGTACTTC.

This clone was recorded at least ten times. The CDR3, as DNA: TGTGCCAGCAGTGACGGACAGAACACCGGGGAGCTGTTTTTT. Encoded protein: CASSDGQNTGELFF. The rearrangement links TRBV6-4 to TRBJ2-2; TRBD1 might be the D (5 bases). This CDR3 has 14 residues. The V end lost 2 bases, the J end lost 1 base, and 5 bases lay between the germline ends. Germline assignment: CDR1 MRHNA and CDR2 SNTAGT.

The chain's CDR3 is CASSRAGTSGGYTF. CDR3 DNA: TGCGCCAGCAGCCGTGCCGGGACTTCGGGTGGCTACACCTTC. The chain employs TRBV5-1 and TRBJ1-2, with a weak D call TRBD1 (5 bases). Trimming took off 4 bases at V and 7 bases at J, with 17 bases between the two ends. This CDR3 has 14 amino acids. Germline-derived CDR1 and CDR2 are SGHRS and YFSETQ.

The chain recombines TRBV24-1 with TRBJ1-1, with 9 bases identical to TRBD1. The CDR3 has 13 residues. The V gene's germline CDR1 is KGHDR and CDR2 SFDVKD. V shed 8 bases and J 4 bases; nucleotides not matched to a gene: 4. CDR3 coding DNA: TGTGCCACCACCAAGACAGGGGGCACTGAAGCTTTCTTT. Its protein product is CATTKTGGTEAFF.

The chain is built from TRBV6-5 and TRBJ1-5; TRBD1 matches at 7 bases. Trimming at V came to 6 bases and at J to 4 bases, leaving 9 bases not matched to a gene. This CDR3 has 15 residues. Germline V gene lookup returns CDR1 MNHEY and CDR2 SVGAGI. CDR3 in amino acids: CASRHRGTENQPQHF. In DNA, the CDR3 is TGTGCCAGCAGGCATCGGGGGACAGAGAATCAGCCCCAGCATTTT.

This sequence joins TRBV2 and TRBJ2-5, with D tentatively TRBD1 (6 bases). Per germline, CDR1 SNHLY and CDR2 FYNNEI. V lost 4 bases to trimming and J lost 2 bases, with 8 bases between them. CDR3 length: 13 amino acids. The CDR3 DNA reads as TGTGCCAGCAGTGCGCAGGGGCAAGAGACCCAGTACTTC. Its translation: CASSAQGQETQYF.

This sequence joins TRBV28 and TRBJ1-4; no firm D call. V dropped 2 bases and J dropped 0 bases, with 7 bases sitting between them. Germline V gene data show CDR1 as MDHEN and CDR2 as SYDVKM. The CDR3 contains 15 residues. Here the CDR3 DNA reads TGTGCCAGCAGTTTACCGACTGCAACTAATGAAAAACTGTTTTTT. Translated, it gives CASSLPTATNEKLFF.

The chain has TRBV4-1 and TRBJ2-3; TRBD2 aligns across 7 bases. Germline CDR1 is MGHRA and CDR2 is YSYEKL. Trimming at V came to 0 bases and at J to 0 bases, leaving 12 bases not matched to a gene. The CDR3 covers 19 residues. The CDR3 protein is CASSQDWASGPTSTDTQYF. Here the CDR3 DNA reads TGCGCCAGCAGCCAAGATTGGGCTAGCGGACCGACTAGCACAGATACGCAGTATTTT.

Remarks on this clone: Mismatch with germline at one junction end may stem from a read error. This rearrangement joins TRBV11-3 to TRBJ2-7, with 7 bases lining up with TRBD1. The germline V gene encodes CDR1 SGHNT and CDR2 YENEEA. This CDR3 contains 13 residues. CDR3 sequence reads: CASSPGVPGQTFW. The CDR3 DNA sequence: TGTGCCAGCAGCCCCGGCGTTCCGGGACAGACCTTCTGG.

The chain is built from TRBV5-1 and TRBJ2-1; 14 bases align to TRBD2. V was pared by 2 bases and J by 8 bases, with 6 bases of the junction left unmatched. Looked up from germline, CDR1 is SGHRS and CDR2 is YFSETQ. CDR3 size: 16 residues. Here the CDR3 reads CASSLTTSGGVDEQFF. The CDR3 nucleotides are TGCGCCAGCAGCTTAACGACTAGCGGGGGGGTCGATGAGCAGTTCTTC.

The chain combines TRBV2 with TRBJ1-6, with D perhaps TRBD1 (5 bases). CDR1 and CDR2 from the germline V gene are SNHLY and FYNNEI. V lost 6 bases and J lost 10, with 19 bases in between. The CDR3 spans 15 residues. CDR3 region: CASSTLGGDPSPLHF. CDR3 coding DNA: TGTGCCAGCAGCACTCTGGGGGGTGACCCGTCACCCCTCCACTTT. The variable domain in full, with the rest retrieved from reference TRBV2 and TRBJ1-6, is EPEVTQTPSHQVTQMGQEVILRCVPISNHLYFYWYRQILGQKVEFLVSFYNNEISEKSEIFDDQFSVERPDGSNFTLKIRSTKLEDSAMYFCASSTLGGDPSPLHFGNGTRLTVT.

V usage is TRBV10-3 and J usage is TRBJ1-3; the D gene is possibly TRBD1 (6 bases). The V end lost 3 bases, the J end lost 4 bases, and 16 bases lay between the germline ends. This CDR3 is built from 16 residues. Germline CDR1 ENHRY, CDR2 SYGVKD. CDR3 nucleotides: TGTGCCATCAGTGACCGAAGGGGGGGCTTCGGAAACACCATATATTTT. Residues: CAISDRRGGFGNTIYF.

The rearrangement uses TRBV9 and TRBJ2-2; D not resolved. Trimming stripped 0 bases from V and 8 bases from J, with 11 bases between. In germline, CDR1 is SGDLS, CDR2 YYNGEE. This CDR3 has 14 residues. CDR3 amino acids: CASSVVSSGGELFF. In DNA form, the CDR3 reads TGTGCCAGCAGCGTAGTCTCATCCGGTGGGGAGCTGTTTTTT.

This rearrangement joins TRBV5-5 to TRBJ1-1, with 7 bases that match TRBD1. The trim removed 2 bases at V and 3 bases at J, leaving 7 bases unmatched. Germline V gives CDR1 SGHKS, CDR2 YYEKEE (reference sequence). This CDR3 comprises 15 residues. CDR3 nucleotides: TGTGCCAGCAGCTTATCAACAGGGGACTACACTGAAGCTTTCTTT. Translated, it gives CASSLSTGDYTEAFF.

This clone appeared once. This chain uses TRBV5-1 with TRBJ2-1, with TRBD2 matching over 10 bases. The germline gives CDR1 SGHRS, CDR2 YFSETQ. The CDR3 covers 17 residues. Trimming took 4 bases from V and 0 from J; bases not matched to a gene: 7. The CDR3: CASSATSGAHSYNEQFF. CDR3 in DNA: TGCGCCAGCAGCGCCACTAGCGGGGCCCACTCCTACAATGAGCAGTTCTTC.